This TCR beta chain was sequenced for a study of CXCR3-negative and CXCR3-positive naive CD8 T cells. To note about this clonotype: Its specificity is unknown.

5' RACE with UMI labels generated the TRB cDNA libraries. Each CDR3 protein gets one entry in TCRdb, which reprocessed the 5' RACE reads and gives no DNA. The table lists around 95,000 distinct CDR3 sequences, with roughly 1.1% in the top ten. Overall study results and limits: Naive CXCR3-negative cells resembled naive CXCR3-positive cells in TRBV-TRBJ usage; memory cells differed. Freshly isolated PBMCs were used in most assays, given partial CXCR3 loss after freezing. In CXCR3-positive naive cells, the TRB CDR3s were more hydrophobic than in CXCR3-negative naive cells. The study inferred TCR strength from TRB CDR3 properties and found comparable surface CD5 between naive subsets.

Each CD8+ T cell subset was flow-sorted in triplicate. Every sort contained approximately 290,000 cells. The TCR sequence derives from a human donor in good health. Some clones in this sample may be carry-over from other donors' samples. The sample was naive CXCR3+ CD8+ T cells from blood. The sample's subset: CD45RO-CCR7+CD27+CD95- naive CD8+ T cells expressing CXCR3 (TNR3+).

The CDR3 sequence: CSVEDRGLAERSSYNEQFF. This sequence joins TRBV29-1 and TRBJ2-1; with no DNA, the TCRdb D assignment of TRBD2 cannot be verified. Germline loops: CDR1 SQVTM, CDR2 ANQGSEA. The CDR3 totals 19 residues.